A selection of T cell receptor beta chains follows, all from one sample in a study of Ad26.COV2.S vaccination and SARS-CoV-2 variants. The method was immunoSEQ multiplex PCR; TCRdb's version includes in-frame clones alone and lacks a portion of them. The sample contains about 350,000 clones, around 84% of which appear only once. The sample here was peripheral blood, taken in a trial of Ad26.COV2.S vaccine versus placebo. The receptors derive from a person between 18 and 60 years old who received the Ad26.COV2.S COVID-19 vaccine or a placebo. CDR3s include the opening cysteine and the closing phenylalanine or tryptophan. D genes are given only for firm matches. Size is omitted from some rows. Given values are once, few, many or a class for expanded clones.

cdr3_aa: CASSPTSGSSYEQYF
cdr3_nt: TGTGCCAGCTCACCGACTAGCGGAAGCTCCTACGAGCAGTACTTC
v_call: TRBV18
d_call: TRBD2
clone_size: -
j_call: TRBJ2-7

cdr3_aa: CASSSGQSEQYF
cdr3_nt: TGTGCCAGCAGCTCCGGACAGTCCGAGCAGTACTTC
v_call: TRBV7-6
d_call: -
clone_size: -
j_call: TRBJ2-7

cdr3_aa: CASSPASGGTDTQYF
cdr3_nt: TGCGCCAGCAGCCCCGCAAGCGGGGGGACAGATACGCAGTATTTT
v_call: TRBV5-1
d_call: TRBD2
clone_size: -
j_call: TRBJ2-3

cdr3_aa: CASSFTGTHEQYF
cdr3_nt: TGTGCCAGCAGCTTTACGGGGACCCACGAGCAGTACTTC
v_call: TRBV5-5
d_call: -
clone_size: -
j_call: TRBJ2-7

cdr3_aa: CASSGDRDYNEQFF
cdr3_nt: TGTGCCAGCAGTGGGGACAGGGATTACAATGAGCAGTTCTTC
v_call: TRBV28
d_call: TRBD1
clone_size: -
j_call: TRBJ2-1

cdr3_aa: CASSIDGTWRDPPDTQYF
cdr3_nt: TGTGCCAGTAGTATAGATGGTACCTGGCGGGACCCGCCGGATACGCAGTATTTT
v_call: TRBV19
d_call: -
clone_size: -
j_call: TRBJ2-3

cdr3_aa: CASTEGGRIGELFF
cdr3_nt: TGCGCCAGCACGGAGGGGGGGCGGATCGGGGAGCTGTTTTTT
v_call: TRBV5-1
d_call: -
clone_size: -
j_call: TRBJ2-2

cdr3_aa: CASTLTDTQYF
cdr3_nt: TGTGCCAGCACCCTCACAGATACGCAGTATTTT
v_call: TRBV7-2
d_call: -
clone_size: -
j_call: TRBJ2-3

cdr3_aa: CASSQDQLSDTQYF
cdr3_nt: TGTGCCAGCAGCCAAGATCAACTATCAGATACGCAGTATTTT
v_call: TRBV3-1/TRBV3-2
d_call: -
clone_size: once
j_call: TRBJ2-3

cdr3_aa: CASSPRFSGGAGADTQYF
cdr3_nt: TGTGCCAGCAGCCCTCGGTTTAGCGGGGGGGCAGGGGCAGATACGCAGTATTTT
v_call: TRBV9
d_call: TRBD2
clone_size: -
j_call: TRBJ2-3

cdr3_aa: CASSLDRRAEFF
cdr3_nt: TGCGCCAGCAGCTTGGACAGGAGGGCGGAGTTCTTC
v_call: TRBV5-1
d_call: -
clone_size: once
j_call: TRBJ2-1

cdr3_aa: CAWNPSSSNQPQHF
cdr3_nt: TGTGCCTGGAACCCTAGCAGTAGCAATCAGCCCCAGCATTTT
v_call: TRBV30
d_call: -
clone_size: -
j_call: TRBJ1-5

cdr3_aa: CASSVDSVAPETQYF
cdr3_nt: TGTGCCAGCAGCGTAGATTCGGTGGCCCCAGAGACCCAGTACTTC
v_call: TRBV9
d_call: -
clone_size: -
j_call: TRBJ2-5

cdr3_aa: CAIRSPGDPMNTEAFF
cdr3_nt: TGTGCCATCAGATCCCCCGGGGACCCTATGAACACTGAAGCTTTCTTT
v_call: TRBV10-3
d_call: -
clone_size: once
j_call: TRBJ1-1

cdr3_aa: CASSYSRQGSTEAFF
cdr3_nt: TGTGCCAGCAGTTACTCTAGGCAGGGGAGCACTGAAGCTTTCTTT
v_call: TRBV6-2/TRBV6-3
d_call: -
clone_size: -
j_call: TRBJ1-1

cdr3_aa: CASSQGKRQADGKLFF
cdr3_nt: TGCGCCAGCAGCCAAGGGAAGAGACAGGCGGACGGAAAACTGTTTTTT
v_call: TRBV4-3
d_call: -
clone_size: -
j_call: TRBJ1-4

cdr3_aa: CASSKAGRLGNQPQHF
cdr3_nt: TGTGCCAGTAGTAAGGCAGGGCGTTTGGGCAATCAGCCCCAGCATTTT
v_call: TRBV19
d_call: -
clone_size: -
j_call: TRBJ1-5